This TCR beta chain was identified in a study of T-cell reconstitution after alpha-beta-depleted transplantation in children. Study-wide results and caveats: Expanded clones from the graft, numbering several hundred, reportedly supplied alpha-beta T cells about two months after transplant. Some patients showed high day-60 TCRbeta diversity, which derived from surviving recipient T cells and thymic progenitors. Hyperexpanded clones declined; after one year, newly produced T cells mostly supplied diversity.

Germline CDR1 SGHRS, CDR2 YFSETQ. The CDR3 has 15 amino acids. Between the trimmed V and J ends, which lost 0 bases and 4 bases, there was a span of 14 bases. TCRbeta library construction was performed incorporating unique molecular identifiers. TCRdb used MiXCR to reprocess the PCR reads, holding one entry per CDR3 protein. The sample contains hundreds of thousands of distinct CDR3 sequences, approximately 15% of which appear only once. Worth noting for this clonotype: Its cognate antigen is unknown.

This sample comprised PBMCs, mostly from graft donor cells, obtained 360 days after TCRalphabeta/CD19-depleted stem cell transplant. This sequence originates from a male patient under 18 who had a stem cell transplant for acute lymphoblastic leukemia, so the T cells may come from the graft donor. This chain links TRBV5-1 with TRBJ2-7; the D call may be TRBD1 or TRBD2 (5 bases each). The CDR3 sequence is CASSLVGTADYEQYF. DNA of the CDR3: TGCGCCAGCAGCTTGGTCGGGACGGCGGATTACGAGCAGTACTTC.